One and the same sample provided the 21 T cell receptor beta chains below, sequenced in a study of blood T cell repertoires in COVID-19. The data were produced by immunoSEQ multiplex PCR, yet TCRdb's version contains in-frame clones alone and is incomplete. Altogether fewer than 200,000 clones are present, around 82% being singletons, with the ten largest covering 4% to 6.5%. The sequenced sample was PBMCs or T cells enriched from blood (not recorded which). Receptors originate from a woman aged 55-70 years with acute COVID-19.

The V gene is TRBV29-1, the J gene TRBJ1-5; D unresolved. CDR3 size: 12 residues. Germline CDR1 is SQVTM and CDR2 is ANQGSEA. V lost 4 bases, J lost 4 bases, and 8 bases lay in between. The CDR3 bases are TGCAGCGTTGGAACAGAGAATCAGCCCCAGCATTTT. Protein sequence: CSVGTENQPQHF.

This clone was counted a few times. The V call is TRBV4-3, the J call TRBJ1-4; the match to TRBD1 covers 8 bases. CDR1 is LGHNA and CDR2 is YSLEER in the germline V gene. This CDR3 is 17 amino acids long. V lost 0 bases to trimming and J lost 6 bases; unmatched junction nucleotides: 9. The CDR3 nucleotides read TGCGCCAGCAGCCAAGAATCCGGACAGGGCTACGATGAAAAACTGTTTTTT. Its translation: CASSQESGQGYDEKLFF.

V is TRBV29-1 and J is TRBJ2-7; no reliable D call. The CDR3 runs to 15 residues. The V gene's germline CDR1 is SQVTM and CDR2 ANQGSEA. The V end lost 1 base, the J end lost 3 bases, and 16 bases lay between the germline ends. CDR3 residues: CSVEVHRTQFYEQYV. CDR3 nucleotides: TGCAGCGTTGAAGTCCACAGAACCCAGTTCTACGAGCAGTACGTC.

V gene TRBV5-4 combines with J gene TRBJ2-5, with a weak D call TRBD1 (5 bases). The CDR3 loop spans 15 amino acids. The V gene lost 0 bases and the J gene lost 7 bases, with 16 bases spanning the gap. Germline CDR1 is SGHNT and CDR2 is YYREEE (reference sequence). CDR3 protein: CASSLDRSSWSTQYF. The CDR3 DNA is TGTGCCAGCAGCTTGGACAGGTCTTCGTGGTCGACCCAGTACTTC.

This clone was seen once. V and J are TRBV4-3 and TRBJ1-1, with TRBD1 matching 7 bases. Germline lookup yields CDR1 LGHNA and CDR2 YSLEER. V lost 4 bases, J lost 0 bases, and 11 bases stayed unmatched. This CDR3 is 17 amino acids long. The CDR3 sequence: CASSPHLTGLMNTEAFF. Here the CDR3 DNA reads TGCGCCAGCAGCCCCCATCTGACAGGGCTAATGAACACTGAAGCTTTCTTT.

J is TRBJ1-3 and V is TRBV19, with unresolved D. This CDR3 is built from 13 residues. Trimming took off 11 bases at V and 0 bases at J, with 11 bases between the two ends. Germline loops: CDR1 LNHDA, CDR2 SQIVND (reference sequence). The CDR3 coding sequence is TGTGCCGCTCGGGATTTCTCTGGAAACACCATATATTTT. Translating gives CAARDFSGNTIYF.

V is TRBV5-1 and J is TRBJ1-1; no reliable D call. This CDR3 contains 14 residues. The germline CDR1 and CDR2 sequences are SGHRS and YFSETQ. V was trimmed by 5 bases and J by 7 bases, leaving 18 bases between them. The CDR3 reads CASSIGGSAVEAFF. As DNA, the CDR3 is TGCGCCAGCAGTATTGGAGGGAGCGCTGTTGAAGCTTTCTTT.

CDR3: CASSPGEGQPQHF. The CDR3, as DNA: TGTGCCAGTAGTCCCGGGGAGGGCCAGCCCCAGCATTTT. The rearrangement links TRBV19 to TRBJ1-5; D unresolved. V was pared by 5 bases and J by 7 bases, with 12 bases between. There are 13 residues in the CDR3. Germline V gene sequence: CDR1 LNHDA, CDR2 SQIVND (reference sequence).

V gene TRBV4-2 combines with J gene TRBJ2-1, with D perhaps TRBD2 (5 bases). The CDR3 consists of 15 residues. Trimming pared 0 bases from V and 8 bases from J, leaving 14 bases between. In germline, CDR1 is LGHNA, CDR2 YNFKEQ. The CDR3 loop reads CASSQDAGLRDEQFF. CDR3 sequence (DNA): TGTGCCAGCAGCCAAGATGCGGGCCTCAGAGATGAGCAGTTCTTC.

DNA of the CDR3: TGTGCCAGTAGTATAGTGGCAGGGAAAGATGAGCAGTTCTTC. Translation: CASSIVAGKDEQFF. The chain recombines TRBV19 with TRBJ2-1; tentative D call: TRBD1 (5 bases). V lost 1 base to trimming and J lost 8 bases, with 12 bases between them. Germline CDR1 is LNHDA and CDR2 is SQIVND (reference sequence). This CDR3 contains 14 residues. The full variable domain, completed using reference TRBV19 and TRBJ2-1, is DGGITQSPKYLFRKEGQNVTLSCEQNLNHDAMYWYRQDPGQGLRLIYYSQIVNDFQKGDIAEGYSVSREKKESFPLTVTSAQKNPTAFYLCASSIVAGKDEQFFGPGTRLTVL.

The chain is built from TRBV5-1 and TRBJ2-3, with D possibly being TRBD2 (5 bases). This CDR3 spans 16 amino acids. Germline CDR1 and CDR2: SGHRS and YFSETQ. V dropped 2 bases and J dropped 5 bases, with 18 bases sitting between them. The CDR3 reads CASSFIPDLGRDTQYF. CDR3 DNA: TGCGCCAGCAGCTTCATCCCGGACTTAGGTAGAGATACGCAGTATTTT.

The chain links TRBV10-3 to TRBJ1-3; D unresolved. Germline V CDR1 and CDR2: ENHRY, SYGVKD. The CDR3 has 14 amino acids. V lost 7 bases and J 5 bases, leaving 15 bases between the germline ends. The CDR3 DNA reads TGTGCCATCACCTCGATCGAGAGGCGAAACACCATATATTTT. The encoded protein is CAITSIERRNTIYF.

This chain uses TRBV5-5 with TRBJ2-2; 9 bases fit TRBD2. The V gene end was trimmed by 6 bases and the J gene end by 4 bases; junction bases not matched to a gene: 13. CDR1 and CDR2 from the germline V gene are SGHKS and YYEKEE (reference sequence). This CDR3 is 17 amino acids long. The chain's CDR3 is CASTLELAGLVTGELFF. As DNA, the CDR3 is TGTGCCAGCACCCTCGAGCTAGCGGGGTTGGTCACCGGGGAGCTGTTTTTT.

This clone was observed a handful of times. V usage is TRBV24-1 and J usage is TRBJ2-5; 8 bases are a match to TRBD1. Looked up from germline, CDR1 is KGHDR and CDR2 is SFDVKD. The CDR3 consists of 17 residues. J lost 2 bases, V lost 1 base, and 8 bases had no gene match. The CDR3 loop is CATSDFFDRGGQETQYF. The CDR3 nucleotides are TGTGCCACCAGTGATTTCTTCGACAGGGGTGGTCAAGAGACCCAGTACTTC.

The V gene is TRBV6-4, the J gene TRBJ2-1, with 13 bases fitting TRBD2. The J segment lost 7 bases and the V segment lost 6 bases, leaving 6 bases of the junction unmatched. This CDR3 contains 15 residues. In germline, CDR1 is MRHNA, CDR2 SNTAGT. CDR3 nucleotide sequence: TGTGCCAGCAGCAGGACTAGCGGGAGACTAAATGAGCAGTTCTTC. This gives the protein CASSRTSGRLNEQFF.

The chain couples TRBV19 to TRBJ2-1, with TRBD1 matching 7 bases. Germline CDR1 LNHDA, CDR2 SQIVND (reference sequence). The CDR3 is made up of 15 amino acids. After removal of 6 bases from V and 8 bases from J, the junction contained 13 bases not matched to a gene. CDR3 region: CASREGASYLDEQFF. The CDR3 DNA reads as TGTGCCAGTAGAGAGGGGGCATCCTACCTTGATGAGCAGTTCTTC.

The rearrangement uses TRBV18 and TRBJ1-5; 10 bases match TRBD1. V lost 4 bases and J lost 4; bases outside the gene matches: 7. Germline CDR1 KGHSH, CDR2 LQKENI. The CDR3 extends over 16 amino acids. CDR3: CASSLLDRGLNQPQHF. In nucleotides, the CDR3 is TGTGCCAGCTCACTATTGGACAGGGGGTTAAATCAGCCCCAGCATTTT.

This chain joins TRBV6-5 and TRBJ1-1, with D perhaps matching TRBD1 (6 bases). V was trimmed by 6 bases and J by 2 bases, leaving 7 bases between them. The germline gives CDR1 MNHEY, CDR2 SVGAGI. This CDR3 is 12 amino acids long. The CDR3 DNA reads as TGTGCCAGCAGCAGGGGAAACACTGAAGCTTTCTTT. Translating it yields CASSRGNTEAFF.

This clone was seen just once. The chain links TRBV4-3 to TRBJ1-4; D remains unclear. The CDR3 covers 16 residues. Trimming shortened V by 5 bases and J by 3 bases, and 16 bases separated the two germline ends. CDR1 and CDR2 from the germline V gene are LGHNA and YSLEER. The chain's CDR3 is CASSADTTAANEKLFF. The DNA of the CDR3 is TGCGCCAGCAGCGCTGATACCACCGCGGCTAATGAAAAACTGTTTTTT.

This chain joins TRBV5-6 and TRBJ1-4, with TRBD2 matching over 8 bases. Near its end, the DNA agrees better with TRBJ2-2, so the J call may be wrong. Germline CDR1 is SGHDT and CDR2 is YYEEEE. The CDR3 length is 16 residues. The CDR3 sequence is CASSPLSGAYTLELFF. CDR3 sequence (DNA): TGTGCCAGCAGCCCACTTAGCGGGGCCTACACTCTGGAGCTGTTTTTT.

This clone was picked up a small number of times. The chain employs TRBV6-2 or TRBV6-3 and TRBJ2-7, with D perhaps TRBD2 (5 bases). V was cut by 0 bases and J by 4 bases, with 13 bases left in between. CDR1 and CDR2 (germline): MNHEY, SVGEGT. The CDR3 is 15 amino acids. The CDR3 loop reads CASSYSIVSGYEQYF. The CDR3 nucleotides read TGTGCCAGCAGTTACTCGATTGTATCGGGGTACGAGCAGTACTTC.